The rows below give T cell receptor beta chains drawn from one sample of a study of shared clonotypes between healthy human individuals. Generated by immunoSEQ multiplex PCR, the TCRdb table keeps only in-frame clones and is missing some. Among 2 million to 2.5 million clones listed, 92% were seen once. The sample taken for sequencing was naive CD4+ T cells from PBMCs. Receptors were obtained from a man aged 18 to 30 in good health. Some clones in this sample may be carry-over from other donors' samples. Each CDR3 is given with its conserved first and last residue. The D gene is left open where the match is weak. Not every row has a clone size; where given, it reads once, few, many or a size class.

CDR3aa: CASSVAGASYNEQFF
CDR3nt: TGTGCCAGCAGCGTAGCGGGAGCCAGCTACAATGAGCAGTTCTTC
v_gene: TRBV5-4
j_gene: TRBJ2-1
abundance: .
d_gene: TRBD2

CDR3aa: CASTAGTSGYEQYF
CDR3nt: TGTGCCAGCACCGCCGGGACTAGCGGGTACGAGCAGTACTTC
v_gene: TRBV6-5
j_gene: TRBJ2-7
abundance: .
d_gene: TRBD2

CDR3aa: CASSLSAAYEQYF
CDR3nt: TGTGCCAGCAGTTTATCGGCCGCTTACGAGCAGTACTTC
v_gene: TRBV28
j_gene: TRBJ2-7
abundance: .
d_gene: .

CDR3aa: CASSLAGTSSYEQYF
CDR3nt: TGCGCCAGCAGCTTGGCCGGGACTTCCTCCTACGAGCAGTACTTC
v_gene: TRBV5-1
j_gene: TRBJ2-7
abundance: .
d_gene: .

CDR3aa: CASSLGPNGELFF
CDR3nt: TGTGCCAGCAGCCTCGGACCCAACGGGGAGCTGTTTTTT
v_gene: TRBV6-5
j_gene: TRBJ2-2
abundance: .
d_gene: .

CDR3aa: CASSNFRDRGRNEQFF
CDR3nt: TGTGCCAGCAGTAATTTCCGGGACAGGGGGCGCAATGAGCAGTTCTTC
v_gene: TRBV28
j_gene: TRBJ2-1
abundance: .
d_gene: TRBD1

CDR3aa: CASSDRTALNTEAFF
CDR3nt: TGTGCCAGCAGTGACCGAACAGCGTTGAACACTGAAGCTTTCTTT
v_gene: TRBV2
j_gene: TRBJ1-1
abundance: .
d_gene: .

CDR3aa: CASSRQGGHQPQHF
CDR3nt: TGTGCCAGCAGTCGACAGGGGGGGCATCAGCCCCAGCATTTT
v_gene: TRBV27
j_gene: TRBJ1-5
abundance: once
d_gene: TRBD1

CDR3aa: CASSSISQGSYEQYF
CDR3nt: TGTGCCAGCAGTTCAATTTCACAGGGATCCTACGAGCAGTACTTC
v_gene: TRBV28
j_gene: TRBJ2-7
abundance: .
d_gene: .

CDR3aa: CASSTPSGRDTQYF
CDR3nt: TGTGCCAGCTCAACTCCCAGCGGGAGAGATACGCAGTATTTT
v_gene: TRBV18
j_gene: TRBJ2-3
abundance: .
d_gene: TRBD2

CDR3aa: CASSQLRYEQYF
CDR3nt: TGTGCCAGCAGCCAATTAAGATACGAGCAGTACTTC
v_gene: TRBV11-1
j_gene: TRBJ2-7
abundance: .
d_gene: .

CDR3aa: CASSAYGEVGTDTQYF
CDR3nt: TGTGCCAGCAGCGCCTACGGGGAGGTCGGCACAGATACGCAGTATTTT
v_gene: TRBV9
j_gene: TRBJ2-3
abundance: .
d_gene: .

CDR3aa: CASSPGTLDTQYF
CDR3nt: TGTGCCAGCAGCCCAGGGACATTAGATACGCAGTATTTT
v_gene: TRBV7-9
j_gene: TRBJ2-3
abundance: .
d_gene: .

CDR3aa: CSAARLAGAFEAFF
CDR3nt: TGCAGCGCTGCGCGGCTGGCAGGGGCCTTTGAAGCTTTCTTT
v_gene: TRBV29-1
j_gene: TRBJ1-1
abundance: .
d_gene: .

CDR3aa: CASSSKKYEQYF
CDR3nt: TGTGCCAGCAGTTCAAAAAAATACGAGCAGTACTTC
v_gene: TRBV28
j_gene: TRBJ2-7
abundance: .
d_gene: .

CDR3aa: CASSMMRVSSTGELFF
CDR3nt: TGTGCCAGTAGTATGATGAGGGTATCGAGCACCGGGGAGCTGTTTTTT
v_gene: TRBV19
j_gene: TRBJ2-2
abundance: .
d_gene: .

CDR3aa: CASSHGDREQFF
CDR3nt: TGCGCCAGCAGCCACGGGGATAGGGAGCAGTTCTTC
v_gene: TRBV5-1
j_gene: TRBJ2-1
abundance: .
d_gene: .

CDR3aa: CAAAPGTFNEQFF
CDR3nt: TGTGCCGCGGCCCCAGGGACCTTCAATGAGCAGTTCTTC
v_gene: TRBV28
j_gene: TRBJ2-1
abundance: once
d_gene: .

CDR3aa: CASSFPAGRTSAKNIQYF
CDR3nt: TGTGCCAGTAGTTTCCCCGCGGGCAGGACCTCAGCCAAAAACATTCAGTACTTC
v_gene: TRBV19
j_gene: TRBJ2-4
abundance: .
d_gene: .

CDR3aa: CASSRDRASYNEQFF
CDR3nt: TGCGCCAGCAGTAGGGACAGGGCCTCCTACAATGAGCAGTTCTTC
v_gene: TRBV5-1
j_gene: TRBJ2-1
abundance: .
d_gene: TRBD1

CDR3aa: CASSEGGLVYNEQFF
CDR3nt: TGTGCCAGCAGTGAAGGGGGACTAGTGTACAATGAGCAGTTCTTC
v_gene: TRBV6-1
j_gene: TRBJ2-1
abundance: .
d_gene: TRBD2

CDR3aa: CASSSPGSSYNEQFF
CDR3nt: TGTGCCAGCAGTTCCCCGGGAAGCTCCTACAATGAGCAGTTCTTC
v_gene: TRBV28
j_gene: TRBJ2-1
abundance: .
d_gene: .

CDR3aa: CASSPIPGTTNTGELFF
CDR3nt: TGTGCCAGCAGCCCCATTCCCGGGACAACGAACACCGGGGAGCTGTTTTTT
v_gene: TRBV7-9
j_gene: TRBJ2-2
abundance: .
d_gene: .

CDR3aa: CASSLPRQGGTEAFF
CDR3nt: TGTGCCAGCAGTTTGCCTCGACAGGGAGGCACTGAAGCTTTCTTT
v_gene: TRBV28
j_gene: TRBJ1-1
abundance: few
d_gene: TRBD1

CDR3aa: CASTPVSWGTDTQYF
CDR3nt: TGCGCCAGCACTCCGGTCAGCTGGGGCACAGATACGCAGTATTTT
v_gene: TRBV5-1
j_gene: TRBJ2-3
abundance: .
d_gene: .

CDR3aa: CASSQDAFVLNTEAFF
CDR3nt: TGCGCCAGCAGCCAAGATGCATTTGTATTGAACACTGAAGCTTTCTTT
v_gene: TRBV4-1
j_gene: TRBJ1-1
abundance: .
d_gene: .

CDR3aa: CASLFGIVNTGELFF
CDR3nt: TGCGCCAGCCTGTTTGGGATAGTTAACACCGGGGAGCTGTTTTTT
v_gene: TRBV5-1
j_gene: TRBJ2-2
abundance: .
d_gene: .

CDR3aa: CASTGGGQYYGYTF
CDR3nt: TGTGCCAGCACAGGAGGGGGGCAGTACTATGGCTACACCTTC
v_gene: TRBV28
j_gene: TRBJ1-2
abundance: .
d_gene: .

CDR3aa: CASSQFGTSGSFNEQFF
CDR3nt: TGTGCCAGCAGCCAATTTGGGACTAGCGGGAGTTTCAATGAGCAGTTCTTC
v_gene: TRBV4-2
j_gene: TRBJ2-1
abundance: .
d_gene: TRBD2

CDR3aa: CASSPSGQPQHF
CDR3nt: TGTGCCAGCAGTCCCTCCGGGCAGCCCCAGCATTTT
v_gene: TRBV2
j_gene: TRBJ1-5
abundance: .
d_gene: .

CDR3aa: CSVASGRGDEQFF
CDR3nt: TGCAGCGTTGCTAGCGGGAGAGGCGATGAGCAGTTCTTC
v_gene: TRBV29-1
j_gene: TRBJ2-1
abundance: .
d_gene: TRBD2

CDR3aa: CASSSLTAYTQYF
CDR3nt: TGTGCCAGCAGCTCGCTGACAGCATATACGCAGTATTTT
v_gene: TRBV5-6
j_gene: TRBJ2-3
abundance: .
d_gene: .

CDR3aa: CAISAGLAGRPPSYEQYF
CDR3nt: TGTGCCATCAGTGCCGGGCTAGCGGGACGGCCACCTTCCTACGAGCAGTACTTC
v_gene: TRBV10-3
j_gene: TRBJ2-7
abundance: .
d_gene: TRBD2

CDR3aa: CASSLGGTGGPPTEAFF
CDR3nt: TGCGCCAGCAGCTTGGGCGGGACAGGGGGGCCCCCCACTGAAGCTTTCTTT
v_gene: TRBV5-1
j_gene: TRBJ1-1
abundance: .
d_gene: TRBD1

CDR3aa: CASSLVPGTNTGELFF
CDR3nt: TGCGCCAGCAGCTTGGTTCCAGGTACGAACACCGGGGAGCTGTTTTTT
v_gene: TRBV5-1
j_gene: TRBJ2-2
abundance: .
d_gene: .

CDR3aa: CASSPIGRGGEQYF
CDR3nt: TGTGCCAGCAGCCCGATTGGTCGGGGAGGGGAGCAGTACTTC
v_gene: TRBV11-2
j_gene: TRBJ2-7
abundance: once
d_gene: TRBD2

CDR3aa: CASSHLTGTDYEQYF
CDR3nt: TGTGCCAGCAGCCACCTCACTGGAACTGACTACGAGCAGTACTTC
v_gene: TRBV14
j_gene: TRBJ2-7
abundance: .
d_gene: .

CDR3aa: CASSAGQGNEKLFF
CDR3nt: TGTGCCAGCAGCGCGGGACAGGGTAATGAAAAACTGTTTTTT
v_gene: TRBV5-4
j_gene: TRBJ1-4
abundance: .
d_gene: TRBD1

CDR3aa: CASSLRQGDYGYTF
CDR3nt: TGTGCCAGCAGCTTAAGGCAGGGGGACTATGGCTACACCTTC
v_gene: TRBV11-1
j_gene: TRBJ1-2
abundance: .
d_gene: TRBD1

CDR3aa: CASSLLWNRDTEAFF
CDR3nt: TGTGCCAGCAGTTTACTTTGGAATCGGGACACTGAAGCTTTCTTT
v_gene: TRBV27
j_gene: TRBJ1-1
abundance: .
d_gene: .

CDR3aa: CASSPGTGGGDEQYF
CDR3nt: TGTGCCAGCTCCCCCGGGACAGGGGGTGGAGACGAGCAGTACTTC
v_gene: TRBV18
j_gene: TRBJ2-7
abundance: .
d_gene: TRBD1

CDR3aa: CATSARKTSSYNEQFF
CDR3nt: TGTGCCACTTCGGCCCGGAAAACAAGCTCCTACAATGAGCAGTTCTTC
v_gene: TRBV19
j_gene: TRBJ2-1
abundance: .
d_gene: .

CDR3aa: CASSLGSSRGYTF
CDR3nt: TGTGCCAGCAGTTTGGGCTCCTCGAGGGGCTACACCTTC
v_gene: TRBV28
j_gene: TRBJ1-2
abundance: .
d_gene: .

CDR3aa: CASSALARPRDSPTGELFF
CDR3nt: TGTGCCAGCAGCGCCTTAGCCCGTCCCCGGGACAGCCCCACCGGGGAGCTGTTTTTT
v_gene: TRBV21-1
j_gene: TRBJ2-2
abundance: once
d_gene: .

CDR3aa: CASRPGDNSYNEQFF
CDR3nt: TGTGCCAGTAGGCCGGGGGACAACTCCTACAATGAGCAGTTCTTC
v_gene: TRBV19
j_gene: TRBJ2-1
abundance: .
d_gene: .

CDR3aa: CASSPRTGGADTQYF
CDR3nt: TGTGCCAGCTCACCGAGGACAGGGGGTGCAGATACGCAGTATTTT
v_gene: TRBV18
j_gene: TRBJ2-3
abundance: .
d_gene: TRBD1

CDR3aa: CASSPLGPGPTYEQYF
CDR3nt: TGTGCCAGCTCACCACTTGGTCCAGGACCGACCTACGAGCAGTACTTC
v_gene: TRBV18
j_gene: TRBJ2-7
abundance: once
d_gene: .

CDR3aa: CASSLGNLGASYNEQFF
CDR3nt: TGTGCCAGCAGCTTGGGGAACTTAGGGGCCTCCTACAATGAGCAGTTCTTC
v_gene: TRBV5-4
j_gene: TRBJ2-1
abundance: few
d_gene: .